These T cell receptor beta chains were read from a single sample in a study of blood T cell repertoires in COVID-19. Clones were sequenced by immunoSEQ multiplex PCR, and TCRdb holds only the in-frame ones, with some missing. Of approximately 100,000 clones in the sample, 65% to 90% are singletons; the top ten hold approximately 7.9%. Sequencing was performed on peripheral blood. These receptors originate from a woman over 75 with active or convalescent COVID-19. Both conserved end residues are part of each CDR3. A D gene is named only where the DNA matches it firmly. The size of a clone is reported for some rows only, either as once, few or many, or as a class for expanded clones.

cdr3_nt: TGCGCCAGCAGTGAGTCGGGAGTTTCACCCCTCCACTTT
cdr3_aa: CASSESGVSPLHF
j_call: TRBJ1-6
v_call: TRBV10-1
clone_size: once
d_call: NA
cdr3_length: 13

cdr3_nt: TGTGCCGCAACCTTTAGGGAACAGGTGTCCTACGAGCAGTACTTC
cdr3_aa: CAATFREQVSYEQYF
j_call: TRBJ2-7
v_call: TRBV24-1
clone_size: once
d_call: NA
cdr3_length: 15

cdr3_nt: TGCGCCAGCAGCCCCGGCACTAGCGGGAGACAAGAGACCCAGTACTTC
cdr3_aa: CASSPGTSGRQETQYF
j_call: TRBJ2-5
v_call: TRBV5-1
clone_size: NA
d_call: TRBD2
cdr3_length: 16

cdr3_nt: TGCGCCAGCAGCTTGGGCATGGGAGACCTTAACTATGGCTACACCTTC
cdr3_aa: CASSLGMGDLNYGYTF
j_call: TRBJ1-2
v_call: TRBV5-1
clone_size: NA
d_call: NA
cdr3_length: 16

cdr3_nt: TGTGCCAGCAAGGGGAGGCTGAACACTGAAGCTTTCTTT
cdr3_aa: CASKGRLNTEAFF
j_call: TRBJ1-1
v_call: TRBV27
clone_size: NA
d_call: NA
cdr3_length: 13

cdr3_nt: TGTGCCAGCAGTCGCTGGGACAGGGAGAACGAGCAGTACTTC
cdr3_aa: CASSRWDRENEQYF
j_call: TRBJ2-7
v_call: TRBV28
clone_size: NA
d_call: TRBD1
cdr3_length: 14

cdr3_nt: TGTGCCAGCTCACCAGCTCTATGGACAGGGGGCGATCAGCCCCAGCATTTT
cdr3_aa: CASSPALWTGGDQPQHF
j_call: TRBJ1-5
v_call: TRBV18
clone_size: NA
d_call: TRBD1
cdr3_length: 17

cdr3_nt: TGCACCAGCTTCCTAGCGGGAGGGCACACCGGGGAGCTGTTTTTT
cdr3_aa: CTSFLAGGHTGELFF
j_call: TRBJ2-2
v_call: TRBV1
clone_size: NA
d_call: NA
cdr3_length: 15

cdr3_nt: TGTGCCACCAGTGATACTAGACAGGGGAGCGTCTATGGCTACACCTTC
cdr3_aa: CATSDTRQGSVYGYTF
j_call: TRBJ1-2
v_call: TRBV24-1
clone_size: NA
d_call: TRBD1
cdr3_length: 16

cdr3_nt: TGTGCCAGCAGCAAACCGGGACTAGCGGGGTACGAGCAGTACTTC
cdr3_aa: CASSKPGLAGYEQYF
j_call: TRBJ2-7
v_call: TRBV7-2
clone_size: NA
d_call: TRBD2
cdr3_length: 15

cdr3_nt: TGTGCCTTGGGACTAGCGGACTACAATGAGCAGTTCTTC
cdr3_aa: CALGLADYNEQFF
j_call: TRBJ2-1
v_call: TRBV30
clone_size: NA
d_call: TRBD2
cdr3_length: 13

cdr3_nt: TGTGCCAGTAGTACGGGACTTGCCGGGGAGCTGTTTTTT
cdr3_aa: CASSTGLAGELFF
j_call: TRBJ2-2
v_call: TRBV19
clone_size: NA
d_call: NA
cdr3_length: 13

cdr3_nt: TGCGCCAGCAGCGTCACAGTTACTAGCACAGATACGCAGTATTTT
cdr3_aa: CASSVTVTSTDTQYF
j_call: TRBJ2-3
v_call: TRBV5-1
clone_size: NA
d_call: NA
cdr3_length: 15

cdr3_nt: TGTGCCAGCAGCTTAGATCCAGCGGGTGGCAATGAGCAGTTCTTC
cdr3_aa: CASSLDPAGGNEQFF
j_call: TRBJ2-1
v_call: TRBV11-3
clone_size: NA
d_call: NA
cdr3_length: 15

cdr3_nt: TGTGCCACCAGGGGTCCGGGACAGTGGAATAATTTT
cdr3_aa: CATRGPGQWNNF
j_call: TRBJ1-5
v_call: TRBV28
clone_size: NA
d_call: TRBD1
cdr3_length: 12

cdr3_nt: TGTGCCAGCTCACCCAGGTCTGATTCACCCCTCCACTTT
cdr3_aa: CASSPRSDSPLHF
j_call: TRBJ1-6
v_call: TRBV18
clone_size: NA
d_call: NA
cdr3_length: 13

cdr3_nt: TGTGCCAGCATGCGGACAGAATATAGCAATCAGCCCCAGCATTTT
cdr3_aa: CASMRTEYSNQPQHF
j_call: TRBJ1-5
v_call: TRBV2
clone_size: NA
d_call: NA
cdr3_length: 15

cdr3_nt: TGCGCCAGCAGCTTTGGGACTAGCGGGAGTGGATCAGATACGCAGTATTTT
cdr3_aa: CASSFGTSGSGSDTQYF
j_call: TRBJ2-3
v_call: TRBV5-1
clone_size: NA
d_call: TRBD2
cdr3_length: 17

cdr3_nt: TGTGCCATCAAGGCGGAATCTGGCTACACCTTC
cdr3_aa: CAIKAESGYTF
j_call: TRBJ1-2
v_call: TRBV10-3
clone_size: NA
d_call: NA
cdr3_length: 11

cdr3_nt: TGTGCCAGCAGCCCACGGGGACAGGGAAACAATGAGCAGTTCTTC
cdr3_aa: CASSPRGQGNNEQFF
j_call: TRBJ2-1
v_call: TRBV5-4
clone_size: NA
d_call: TRBD1
cdr3_length: 15

cdr3_nt: TGTGCCAGCTCACCACCCCCCGGGAATGAGCAGTTCTTC
cdr3_aa: CASSPPPGNEQFF
j_call: TRBJ2-1
v_call: TRBV18
clone_size: NA
d_call: NA
cdr3_length: 13

cdr3_nt: TGTGCCAGCAGCTTGGGGGGGGTTCAGCCCCAGCATTTT
cdr3_aa: CASSLGGVQPQHF
j_call: TRBJ1-5
v_call: TRBV5-6
clone_size: NA
d_call: NA
cdr3_length: 13

cdr3_nt: TGTGCCAGCAGCCAAGGGGGCAAGACTAGCGCGGTAGGTAACGGGGAGCTGTTTTTT
cdr3_aa: CASSQGGKTSAVGNGELFF
j_call: TRBJ2-2
v_call: TRBV4-2
clone_size: NA
d_call: TRBD2
cdr3_length: 19

cdr3_nt: TGTGCCAGTCGTGTGGGCGGGAACTATGGCTACACCTTC
cdr3_aa: CASRVGGNYGYTF
j_call: TRBJ1-2
v_call: TRBV19
clone_size: NA
d_call: NA
cdr3_length: 13

cdr3_nt: TGTGCCACCCAAGGGGGACTAGCCAAGAATGAGCAGTTCTTC
cdr3_aa: CATQGGLAKNEQFF
j_call: TRBJ2-1
v_call: TRBV7-8
clone_size: NA
d_call: TRBD2
cdr3_length: 14

cdr3_nt: TGTGCCAGCACCCAGGGTAATGACTATGGCTACACCTTC
cdr3_aa: CASTQGNDYGYTF
j_call: TRBJ1-2
v_call: TRBV28
clone_size: once
d_call: NA
cdr3_length: 13

cdr3_nt: TGTGCCAGCAGTTTAGGTCTAGCGGGAGGGCGCTACGAGCAGTACTTC
cdr3_aa: CASSLGLAGGRYEQYF
j_call: TRBJ2-7
v_call: TRBV27
clone_size: NA
d_call: TRBD2
cdr3_length: 16

cdr3_nt: TGTGCCAGTAGTATAGGCGGCGGAGGGCAGTACTTC
cdr3_aa: CASSIGGGGQYF
j_call: TRBJ2-7
v_call: TRBV19
clone_size: NA
d_call: NA
cdr3_length: 12

cdr3_nt: TGTGCCAGCAGCCCGATGACTAGTTTGCGGTTCTTC
cdr3_aa: CASSPMTSLRFF
j_call: TRBJ2-1
v_call: TRBV2
clone_size: NA
d_call: NA
cdr3_length: 12

cdr3_nt: TGTGCCAGCAGCCAAACCCTAGCGGGAGCTCTTTACGAGCAGTACTTC
cdr3_aa: CASSQTLAGALYEQYF
j_call: TRBJ2-7
v_call: TRBV4-2
clone_size: NA
d_call: TRBD2
cdr3_length: 16

cdr3_nt: TGTGCCAGTAGTGCTATAGTAAGCTCCTACAATGAGCAGTTCTTC
cdr3_aa: CASSAIVSSYNEQFF
j_call: TRBJ2-1
v_call: TRBV19
clone_size: NA
d_call: NA
cdr3_length: 15

cdr3_nt: TGTGCCAGCTCACTCTTCCCGGTAAGACAGGTGCAAGAGACCCAGTACTTC
cdr3_aa: CASSLFPVRQVQETQYF
j_call: TRBJ2-5
v_call: TRBV18
clone_size: NA
d_call: NA
cdr3_length: 17

cdr3_nt: TGTGCCAGCTCACCGCCCGCGCGTGAGACCCAGTACTTC
cdr3_aa: CASSPPARETQYF
j_call: TRBJ2-5
v_call: TRBV18
clone_size: NA
d_call: NA
cdr3_length: 13

cdr3_nt: TGTGCCAGCAGCGTGGGTCCAGGTGTCAGGCAGCCCCAGCATTTT
cdr3_aa: CASSVGPGVRQPQHF
j_call: TRBJ1-5
v_call: TRBV9
clone_size: once
d_call: NA
cdr3_length: 15

cdr3_nt: TGTGCCAGCAGCTTGGTCATTAAGGGGGAGTATGGCTACACCTTC
cdr3_aa: CASSLVIKGEYGYTF
j_call: TRBJ1-2
v_call: TRBV5-5
clone_size: NA
d_call: NA
cdr3_length: 15

cdr3_nt: TGCGCCAGCAGTGAGGCGGGATACTATGGCTACACCTTC
cdr3_aa: CASSEAGYYGYTF
j_call: TRBJ1-2
v_call: TRBV10-1
clone_size: NA
d_call: NA
cdr3_length: 13

cdr3_nt: TGTGCCAGCAGCTTAGATGGAGCGCGGGGCAATGAGCAGTTCTTC
cdr3_aa: CASSLDGARGNEQFF
j_call: TRBJ2-1
v_call: TRBV11-3
clone_size: NA
d_call: NA
cdr3_length: 15

cdr3_nt: TGTGCCAGCAGGGGTAACAGGGGAATCTCTGGAAACACCATATATTTT
cdr3_aa: CASRGNRGISGNTIYF
j_call: TRBJ1-3
v_call: TRBV2
clone_size: NA
d_call: TRBD1
cdr3_length: 16

cdr3_nt: TGTGCCATCAGGACGGGAGGGTCCTACGAGCAGTACTTC
cdr3_aa: CAIRTGGSYEQYF
j_call: TRBJ2-7
v_call: TRBV10-3
clone_size: NA
d_call: TRBD2
cdr3_length: 13

cdr3_nt: TGCAGCGTTGGTGAGGGGGCGAACACTGAAGCTTTCTTT
cdr3_aa: CSVGEGANTEAFF
j_call: TRBJ1-1
v_call: TRBV29-1
clone_size: once
d_call: TRBD1
cdr3_length: 13

cdr3_nt: TGTGCCAGCAGCTTAGCCTCGAGCTCCTACAATGAGCAGTTCTTC
cdr3_aa: CASSLASSSYNEQFF
j_call: TRBJ2-1
v_call: TRBV6-5
clone_size: NA
d_call: NA
cdr3_length: 15

cdr3_nt: TGCGCCAGCAGTCAAACGGGAAGCGGGAGATTCAATGAGCAGTTCTTC
cdr3_aa: CASSQTGSGRFNEQFF
j_call: TRBJ2-1
v_call: TRBV23-1
clone_size: NA
d_call: TRBD2
cdr3_length: 16

cdr3_nt: TGTGCCAGTAGTATATCCTCGTTTACTTACAATCAGCCCCAGCATTTT
cdr3_aa: CASSISSFTYNQPQHF
j_call: TRBJ1-5
v_call: TRBV19
clone_size: NA
d_call: NA
cdr3_length: 16

cdr3_nt: TGTGCCAGCAGTTACGGGACAGGGGCCTCCTACGAGCAGTACTTC
cdr3_aa: CASSYGTGASYEQYF
j_call: TRBJ2-7
v_call: TRBV6-5
clone_size: NA
d_call: TRBD1
cdr3_length: 15

cdr3_nt: TGTGCCAGCCGAGGGGGACCTGAAGCTTTCTTT
cdr3_aa: CASRGGPEAFF
j_call: TRBJ1-1
v_call: TRBV28
clone_size: NA
d_call: NA
cdr3_length: 11

cdr3_nt: TGTGCCAGCAGCGTAGGGGGTCTAGCGGACTCCCGGGAGACCCAGTACTTC
cdr3_aa: CASSVGGLADSRETQYF
j_call: TRBJ2-5
v_call: TRBV9
clone_size: few
d_call: TRBD2
cdr3_length: 17

cdr3_nt: TGTGCCAGCAGCTTGTCCTCCGGACGGTTGGCGGGTGAGACCATATATTTT
cdr3_aa: CASSLSSGRLAGETIYF
j_call: TRBJ1-3
v_call: TRBV7-6
clone_size: NA
d_call: NA
cdr3_length: 17

cdr3_nt: TGTGCCAGCAGGCCTTCGAGGGGGAGGGATTACAATGAGCAGTTCTTC
cdr3_aa: CASRPSRGRDYNEQFF
j_call: TRBJ2-1
v_call: TRBV27
clone_size: once
d_call: NA
cdr3_length: 16

cdr3_nt: TGCGCCAGCAGCTTGGGGACTAGCGGGAACGAGCAGTACTTC
cdr3_aa: CASSLGTSGNEQYF
j_call: TRBJ2-7
v_call: TRBV5-1
clone_size: NA
d_call: TRBD2
cdr3_length: 14

cdr3_nt: TGTGCCATCAGTGAGTCTCTCGACGAGCAGTACTTC
cdr3_aa: CAISESLDEQYF
j_call: TRBJ2-7
v_call: TRBV10-3
clone_size: few
d_call: NA
cdr3_length: 12

cdr3_nt: TGTGCCACCAGCAACCGACCCGCAGGGGGCTACGAGCAGTACTTC
cdr3_aa: CATSNRPAGGYEQYF
j_call: TRBJ2-7
v_call: TRBV15
clone_size: NA
d_call: TRBD1
cdr3_length: 15

cdr3_nt: TGCGCCAGCAATAAATCCTATAATTCACCCCTCCACTTT
cdr3_aa: CASNKSYNSPLHF
j_call: TRBJ1-6
v_call: TRBV10-1
clone_size: NA
d_call: NA
cdr3_length: 13

cdr3_nt: TGTGCCAGCAGCTTGGCCTGGGGGACACTCAGTCAGCCCCAGCATTTT
cdr3_aa: CASSLAWGTLSQPQHF
j_call: TRBJ1-5
v_call: TRBV5-8
clone_size: NA
d_call: NA
cdr3_length: 16